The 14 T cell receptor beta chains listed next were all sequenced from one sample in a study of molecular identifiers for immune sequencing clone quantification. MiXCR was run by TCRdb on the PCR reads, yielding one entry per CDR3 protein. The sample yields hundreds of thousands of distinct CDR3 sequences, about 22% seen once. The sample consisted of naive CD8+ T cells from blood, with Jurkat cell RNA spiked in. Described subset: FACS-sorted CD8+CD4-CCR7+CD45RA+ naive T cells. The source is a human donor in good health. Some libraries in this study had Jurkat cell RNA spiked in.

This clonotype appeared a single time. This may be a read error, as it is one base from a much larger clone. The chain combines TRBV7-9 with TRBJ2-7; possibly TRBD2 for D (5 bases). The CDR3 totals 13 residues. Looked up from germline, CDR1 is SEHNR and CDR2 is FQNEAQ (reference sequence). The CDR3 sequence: CVSSPRTDYEQYF. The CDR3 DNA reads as TGTGTCAGCAGCCCCAGGACTGACTACGAGCAGTACTTC. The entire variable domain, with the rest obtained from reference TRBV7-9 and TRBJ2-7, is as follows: DTGVSQNPRHKITKRGQNVTFRCDPISEHNRLYWYRQTLGQGPEFLTYFQNEAQLEKSRLLSDRFSAERPKGSFSTLEIQRTEQGDSAMYLCVSSPRTDYEQYFGPGTRLTVT.

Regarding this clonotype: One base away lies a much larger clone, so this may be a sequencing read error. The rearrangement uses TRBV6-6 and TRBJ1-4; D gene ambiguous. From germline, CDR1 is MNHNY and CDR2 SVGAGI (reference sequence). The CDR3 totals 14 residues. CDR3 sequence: CASSYGPPAEKLSF. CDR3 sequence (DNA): TGTGCCAGCTCCTACGGGCCGCCGGCTGAAAAACTGTCTTTT.

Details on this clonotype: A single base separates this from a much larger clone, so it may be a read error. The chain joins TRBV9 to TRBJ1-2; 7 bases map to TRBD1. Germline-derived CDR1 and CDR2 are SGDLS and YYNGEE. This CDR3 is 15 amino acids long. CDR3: CASSDRTGPNCGYTF. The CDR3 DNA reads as TGTGCCAGCAGCGACAGGACAGGTCCTAACTGTGGCTACACCTTC.

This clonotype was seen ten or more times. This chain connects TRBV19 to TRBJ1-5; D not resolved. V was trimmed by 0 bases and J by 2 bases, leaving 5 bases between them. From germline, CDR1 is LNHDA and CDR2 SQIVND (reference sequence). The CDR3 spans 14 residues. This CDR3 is CASSIDQGNQPQHF. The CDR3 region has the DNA TGTGCCAGTAGTATAGATCAAGGCAATCAGCCCCAGCATTTT.

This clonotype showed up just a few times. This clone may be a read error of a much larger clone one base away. For the CDR3, the DNA is TGTGCCAGCAGCCCCGGGCTAGCGCGCACAGGTACGCAGTATTTT. It codes for CASSPGLARTGTQYF. J is TRBJ2-3 and V is TRBV7-2; a weak D match, TRBD2 (6 bases). This CDR3 contains 15 residues. In germline, CDR1 is SGHTA, CDR2 FQGNSA.

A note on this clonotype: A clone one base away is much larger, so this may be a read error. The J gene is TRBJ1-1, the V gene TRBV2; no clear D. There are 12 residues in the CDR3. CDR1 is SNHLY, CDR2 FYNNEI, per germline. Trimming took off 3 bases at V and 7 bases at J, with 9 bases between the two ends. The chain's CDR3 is CASSDTWDEAFF. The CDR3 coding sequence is TGTGCCAGCAGTGATACTTGGGATGAAGCTTTCTTT.

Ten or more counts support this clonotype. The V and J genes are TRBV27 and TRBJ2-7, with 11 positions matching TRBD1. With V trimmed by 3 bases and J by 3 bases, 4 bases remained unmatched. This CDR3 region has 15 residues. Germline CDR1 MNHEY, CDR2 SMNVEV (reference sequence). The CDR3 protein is CASSFGTGGYYEQYF. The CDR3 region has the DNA TGTGCCAGCAGTTTCGGGACAGGGGGGTACTACGAGCAGTACTTC.

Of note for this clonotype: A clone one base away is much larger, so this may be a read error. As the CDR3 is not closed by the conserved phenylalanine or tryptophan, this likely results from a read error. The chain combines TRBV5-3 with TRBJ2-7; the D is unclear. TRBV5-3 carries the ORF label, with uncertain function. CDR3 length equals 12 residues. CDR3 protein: CASSFTSYEQYS. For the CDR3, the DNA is TGTGCCAGCAGCTTCACTTCCTACGAGCAGTACTCC.

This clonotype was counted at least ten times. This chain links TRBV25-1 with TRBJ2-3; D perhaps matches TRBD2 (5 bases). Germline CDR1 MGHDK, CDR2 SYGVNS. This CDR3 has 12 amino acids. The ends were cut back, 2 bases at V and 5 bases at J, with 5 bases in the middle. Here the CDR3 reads CASSEAGDTQYF. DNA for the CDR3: TGTGCCAGCAGTGAAGCGGGAGATACGCAGTATTTT.

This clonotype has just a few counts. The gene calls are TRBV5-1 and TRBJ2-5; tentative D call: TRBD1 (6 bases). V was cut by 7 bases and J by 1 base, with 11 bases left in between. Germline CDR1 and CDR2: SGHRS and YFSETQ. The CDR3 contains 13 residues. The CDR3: CASGPDSQETQYF. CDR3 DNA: TGCGCCAGCGGTCCGGACAGCCAAGAGACCCAGTACTTC.

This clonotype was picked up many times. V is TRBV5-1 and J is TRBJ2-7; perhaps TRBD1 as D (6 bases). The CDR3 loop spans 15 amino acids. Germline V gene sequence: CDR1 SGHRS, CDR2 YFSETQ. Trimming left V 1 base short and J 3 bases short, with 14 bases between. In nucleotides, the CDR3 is TGCGCCAGCAGCTTGTTGGGGGCAGGGTTCTACGAGCAGTACTTC. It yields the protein CASSLLGAGFYEQYF.

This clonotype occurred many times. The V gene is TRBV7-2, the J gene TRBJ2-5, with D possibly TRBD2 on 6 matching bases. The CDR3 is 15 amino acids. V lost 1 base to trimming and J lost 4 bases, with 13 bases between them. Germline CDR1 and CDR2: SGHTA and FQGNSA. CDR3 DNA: TGTGCCAGCAGCTTAGTACAAGGGAGGCGAGAGACCCAGTACTTC. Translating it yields CASSLVQGRRETQYF.

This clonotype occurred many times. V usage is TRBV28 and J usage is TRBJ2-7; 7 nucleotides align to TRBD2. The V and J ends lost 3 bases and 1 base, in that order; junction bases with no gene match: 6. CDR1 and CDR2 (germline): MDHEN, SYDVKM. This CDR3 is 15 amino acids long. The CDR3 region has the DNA TGTGCCAGCAGTTTTCGTGGGACTACGTCCTACGAGCAGTACTTC. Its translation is CASSFRGTTSYEQYF.

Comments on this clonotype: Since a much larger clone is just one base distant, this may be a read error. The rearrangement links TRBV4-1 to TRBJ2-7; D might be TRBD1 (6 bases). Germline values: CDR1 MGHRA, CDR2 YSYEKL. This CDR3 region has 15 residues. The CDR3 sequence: CAGSRQTGTAYEQYF. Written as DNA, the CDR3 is TGCGCCGGCAGCCGCCAAACAGGGACGGCCTACGAGCAGTACTTC.